This TCR beta chain emerged from a study of T cell responses to AZD1222 COVID-19 vaccine. Regarding the study as a whole: No repertoire was sampled before or during the peak T cell response, only after it.

As regards this clone: Its cognate antigen is unknown.

The CDR3 spans 13 residues. Germline-derived CDR1 and CDR2 are MDHEN and SYDVKM. Trimming cost V 5 bases and J 10 bases; bases outside gene matches: 8. Clones were sequenced by immunoSEQ multiplex PCR, and TCRdb holds only the in-frame ones, with some missing. The sample consists of about 92,000 clones, 70% to 90% of them appearing once. V and J are TRBV28 and TRBJ1-1; 9 nucleotides agree with TRBD1. The clonotype originates from an adult in good health. This specimen consisted of peripheral blood, obtained on day 0 of AZD1222 vaccination. This chain's CDR3 is CASSIYRGLGAFF. The DNA for the CDR3 is TGTGCCAGCAGTATTTACAGGGGGCTCGGAGCTTTCTTT. Full variable domain (outside the CDR3, taken from reference TRBV28 and TRBJ1-1): DVKVTQSSRYLVKRTGEKVFLECVQDMDHENMFWYRQDPGLGLRLIYFSYDVKMKEKGDIPEGYSVSREKKERFSLILESASTNQTSMYLCASSIYRGLGAFFGQGTRLTVV.